This is a list of T cell receptor beta chains from one sample in a study of identifying expanded T cells in peripheral blood. The table came from immunoSEQ multiplex PCR; TCRdb's copy has only in-frame clones and leaves some out. The repertoire holds more than 70,000 clones, with 70% to 90% as singletons. Input material: blood. These receptors all stem from a person aged 18 to 75 in good health. The CDR3 runs from the conserved cysteine through the conserved F or W. Fields, in order: D gene, J gene, V gene, clone size, CDR3 protein, CDR3 DNA. D genes are given only for firm matches. Where a row states a size, it is once, few, many or the class of an expanded clone; other rows omit it.

D: .
J: TRBJ1-6
V: TRBV5-4
size: .
CDR3: CASSLAQGGIAIRSPLHF
DNA: TGTGCCAGCAGCTTGGCTCAAGGGGGAATAGCAATTCGTTCACCCCTCCACTTT

D: TRBD1
J: TRBJ2-5
V: TRBV11-2
size: .
CDR3: CASSFGTGLLETQYF
DNA: TGTGCCAGCAGCTTCGGGACAGGTCTTCTGGAGACCCAGTACTTC

D: .
J: TRBJ2-1
V: TRBV20-1
size: .
CDR3: CSASDNEQFF
DNA: TGCAGTGCTAGCGACAATGAGCAGTTCTTC

D: .
J: TRBJ2-1
V: TRBV30
size: .
CDR3: CAWSEGNEQFF
DNA: TGTGCCTGGAGTGAAGGCAATGAGCAGTTCTTC

D: .
J: TRBJ1-2
V: TRBV5-6
size: .
CDR3: CASSLSPQQSLVYGYTF
DNA: TGTGCCAGCAGCTTGTCCCCTCAACAGTCGCTAGTATATGGCTACACCTTC

D: .
J: TRBJ1-2
V: TRBV11-2
size: .
CDR3: CASSQTLGAGYGYTF
DNA: TGTGCCAGCAGCCAGACTTTAGGCGCGGGGTATGGCTACACCTTC

D: .
J: TRBJ1-2
V: TRBV5-5
size: .
CDR3: CASTATVPYGYTF
DNA: TGTGCCAGCACCGCGACAGTCCCCTATGGCTACACCTTC

D: .
J: TRBJ2-7
V: TRBV19
size: few
CDR3: CASSPSLGTTYEQYF
DNA: TGTGCCAGTAGTCCGAGCCTCGGGACAACCTACGAGCAGTACTTC

D: .
J: TRBJ2-2
V: TRBV2
size: .
CDR3: CASIPNTGELFF
DNA: TGTGCCAGCATACCCAACACCGGGGAGCTGTTTTTT

D: TRBD1
J: TRBJ2-2
V: TRBV2
size: .
CDR3: CASSWGQRNTGELFF
DNA: TGTGCCAGCAGTTGGGGACAGAGGAACACCGGGGAGCTGTTTTTT

D: .
J: TRBJ2-3
V: TRBV30
size: .
CDR3: CAWRWQNTDTQYF
DNA: TGTGCCTGGAGGTGGCAGAACACAGATACGCAGTATTTT

D: .
J: TRBJ1-2
V: TRBV6-5
size: .
CDR3: CASSYSVSAFYGYTF
DNA: TGTGCCAGCAGTTACTCGGTCAGCGCCTTCTATGGCTACACCTTC

D: TRBD1
J: TRBJ1-1
V: TRBV5-1
size: .
CDR3: CASSLTRGTGNTEAFF
DNA: TGCGCCAGCAGCTTGACGAGGGGGACAGGGAACACTGAAGCTTTCTTT

D: .
J: TRBJ1-1
V: TRBV2
size: once
CDR3: CASRSISGSTEAFF
DNA: TGTGCCAGCAGGTCAATTTCCGGGTCCACTGAAGCTTTCTTT

D: .
J: TRBJ2-6
V: TRBV19
size: .
CDR3: CASSIDTPDSGANVLTF
DNA: TGTGCCAGTAGTATAGATACCCCAGACTCTGGGGCCAACGTCCTGACTTTC

D: .
J: TRBJ2-2
V: TRBV7-7
size: .
CDR3: CASSRITGRSLDDTVEELFF
DNA: TGTGCCAGCAGCCGTATAACAGGACGTTCACTAGATGACACCGTGGAGGAGCTGTTTTTT

D: .
J: TRBJ1-2
V: TRBV10-3
size: .
CDR3: CAISGGNYGYTF
DNA: TGTGCCATCAGTGGGGGTAACTATGGCTACACCTTC

D: .
J: TRBJ1-4
V: TRBV5-6
size: .
CDR3: CASSLFGNNEKLFF
DNA: TGTGCCAGCAGCTTGTTCGGGAATAATGAAAAACTGTTTTTT

D: TRBD1
J: TRBJ2-7
V: TRBV11-2
size: .
CDR3: CASSLGQGWQYF
DNA: TGTGCCAGCAGCTTAGGACAGGGGTGGCAGTACTTC

D: TRBD2
J: TRBJ2-5
V: TRBV19
size: .
CDR3: CASSRGGGASQETQYF
DNA: TGTGCCAGTAGTAGGGGCGGGGGGGCTTCTCAGGAGACCCAGTACTTC

D: .
J: TRBJ2-7
V: TRBV25-1
size: .
CDR3: CASSDPMLMAEQYF
DNA: TGTGCCAGCAGTGATCCCATGCTGATGGCCGAGCAGTACTTC

D: .
J: TRBJ1-2
V: TRBV19
size: .
CDR3: CASSVSGPSRDYGYTF
DNA: TGTGCCAGTAGTGTAAGCGGGCCGAGTAGGGACTATGGCTACACCTTC

D: .
J: TRBJ1-1
V: TRBV5-4
size: .
CDR3: CASSFERGYTEAFF
DNA: TGTGCCAGCAGCTTTGAACGAGGGTACACTGAAGCTTTCTTT

D: .
J: TRBJ1-6
V: TRBV19
size: .
CDR3: CASSARERNSPLHF
DNA: TGTGCCAGTAGTGCCCGGGAGCGGAATTCACCCCTCCACTTT

D: .
J: TRBJ1-1
V: TRBV7-8
size: .
CDR3: CASSLRGYPMNTEAFF
DNA: TGTGCCAGCAGCTTAAGGGGGTACCCGATGAACACTGAAGCTTTCTTT

D: .
J: TRBJ1-6
V: TRBV7-2
size: .
CDR3: CASSLARPVSPLHF
DNA: TGTGCCAGCAGCTTAGCCCGACCGGTTTCACCCCTCCACTTT

D: .
J: TRBJ1-2
V: TRBV4-3
size: .
CDR3: CASSQVGGTLYGYTF
DNA: TGCGCCAGCAGCCAAGTAGGAGGGACACTCTATGGCTACACCTTC

D: .
J: TRBJ2-3
V: TRBV5-1
size: .
CDR3: CASSFSTDTQYF
DNA: TGCGCCAGCAGCTTTAGCACAGATACGCAGTATTTT

D: .
J: TRBJ2-2
V: TRBV7-6
size: .
CDR3: CASTTPRGTGELFF
DNA: TGTGCCAGCACCACCCCCCGGGGGACCGGGGAGCTGTTTTTT

D: .
J: TRBJ2-7
V: TRBV2
size: .
CDR3: CASSAASFLTYEQYF
DNA: TGTGCCAGCAGTGCCGCGTCATTCCTTACCTACGAGCAGTACTTC

D: .
J: TRBJ1-3
V: TRBV12-5
size: .
CDR3: CASGFDPGRLVRNTIYF
DNA: TGTGCTAGTGGTTTTGATCCCGGCAGGCTGGTCCGGAACACCATATATTTT

D: .
J: TRBJ2-5
V: TRBV19
size: .
CDR3: CASSYWGAQYF
DNA: TGTGCCAGTAGTTATTGGGGGGCCCAGTACTTC

D: TRBD1
J: TRBJ1-2
V: TRBV18
size: few
CDR3: CASSPKGQPHNGYTF
DNA: TGTGCCAGCTCACCAAAGGGACAGCCCCACAATGGCTACACCTTC

D: TRBD1
J: TRBJ2-1
V: TRBV7-9
size: .
CDR3: CASSLGQGNYNEQFF
DNA: TGTGCCAGCTCTCTGGGACAGGGGAACTACAATGAGCAGTTCTTC

D: TRBD1
J: TRBJ1-6
V: TRBV5-6
size: once
CDR3: CASSPTGGYNSPLHF
DNA: TGTGCCAGCAGCCCGACAGGGGGGTATAATTCACCCCTCCACTTT

D: .
J: TRBJ2-5
V: TRBV7-6
size: .
CDR3: CASSLGGRETQYF
DNA: TGTGCCAGCAGCTTAGGGGGGCGGGAGACCCAGTACTTC

D: .
J: TRBJ1-1
V: TRBV4-1
size: .
CDR3: CASSQDDLTLPIKSAFF
DNA: TGCGCCAGCAGCCAAGACGATCTCACGCTCCCTATAAAGAGCGCTTTCTTT

D: .
J: TRBJ2-3
V: TRBV11-2
size: .
CDR3: CASSLERRRGDTQYF
DNA: TGTGCCAGCAGCTTAGAGAGGAGGCGTGGAGATACGCAGTATTTT

D: .
J: TRBJ2-7
V: TRBV5-1
size: .
CDR3: CASSLGETFYEQYF
DNA: TGCGCCAGCAGCTTGGGGGAGACCTTCTACGAGCAGTACTTC

D: .
J: TRBJ2-7
V: TRBV2
size: .
CDR3: CASSVQGRSSSRQYF
DNA: TGTGCCAGCAGTGTTCAGGGCAGGTCCTCCTCAAGGCAGTACTTC

D: .
J: TRBJ2-7
V: TRBV6-5
size: .
CDR3: CASSYSATTYEQYF
DNA: TGTGCCAGCAGTTACTCGGCGACCACCTACGAGCAGTACTTC

D: .
J: TRBJ1-2
V: TRBV30
size: .
CDR3: CAWSFPRGANYGYTF
DNA: TGTGCCTGGAGCTTCCCGCGAGGGGCTAACTATGGCTACACCTTC

D: .
J: TRBJ1-1
V: TRBV7-3
size: .
CDR3: CASSLNEGTEAFF
DNA: TGTGCCAGCAGCTTAAACGAGGGCACTGAAGCTTTCTTT

D: TRBD1
J: TRBJ1-1
V: TRBV7-8
size: .
CDR3: CASSLIISGGQGVRAFF
DNA: TGTGCCAGCAGCTTAATTATCTCGGGGGGACAGGGAGTGAGAGCTTTCTTT

D: TRBD1
J: TRBJ2-3
V: TRBV7-2
size: .
CDR3: CASSYRIDRGSIDTQYF
DNA: TGTGCCAGCAGCTACAGGATAGACAGGGGATCGATTGATACGCAGTATTTT

D: .
J: TRBJ1-2
V: TRBV10-3
size: few
CDR3: CAISVQSFESGYTF
DNA: TGTGCCATCAGTGTCCAGTCTTTCGAGAGTGGCTACACCTTC

D: .
J: TRBJ2-3
V: TRBV19
size: .
CDR3: CASSMRSGSWATDTQYF
DNA: TGTGCCAGTAGTATGAGGTCCGGGAGTTGGGCCACAGATACGCAGTATTTT

D: .
J: TRBJ1-2
V: TRBV6-5
size: .
CDR3: CASSPTAHYGYTF
DNA: TGTGCCAGCAGCCCTACAGCTCACTATGGCTACACCTTC

D: TRBD1
J: TRBJ1-2
V: TRBV18
size: few
CDR3: CASSRAGTGNGYTF
DNA: TGTGCCAGCTCACGTGCCGGGACAGGGAATGGCTACACCTTC

D: TRBD1
J: TRBJ1-4
V: TRBV11-2
size: .
CDR3: CASSSTLLKTGTANEKLFF
DNA: TGTGCCAGCAGCTCCACCCTGCTAAAAACCGGGACAGCAAATGAAAAACTGTTTTTT